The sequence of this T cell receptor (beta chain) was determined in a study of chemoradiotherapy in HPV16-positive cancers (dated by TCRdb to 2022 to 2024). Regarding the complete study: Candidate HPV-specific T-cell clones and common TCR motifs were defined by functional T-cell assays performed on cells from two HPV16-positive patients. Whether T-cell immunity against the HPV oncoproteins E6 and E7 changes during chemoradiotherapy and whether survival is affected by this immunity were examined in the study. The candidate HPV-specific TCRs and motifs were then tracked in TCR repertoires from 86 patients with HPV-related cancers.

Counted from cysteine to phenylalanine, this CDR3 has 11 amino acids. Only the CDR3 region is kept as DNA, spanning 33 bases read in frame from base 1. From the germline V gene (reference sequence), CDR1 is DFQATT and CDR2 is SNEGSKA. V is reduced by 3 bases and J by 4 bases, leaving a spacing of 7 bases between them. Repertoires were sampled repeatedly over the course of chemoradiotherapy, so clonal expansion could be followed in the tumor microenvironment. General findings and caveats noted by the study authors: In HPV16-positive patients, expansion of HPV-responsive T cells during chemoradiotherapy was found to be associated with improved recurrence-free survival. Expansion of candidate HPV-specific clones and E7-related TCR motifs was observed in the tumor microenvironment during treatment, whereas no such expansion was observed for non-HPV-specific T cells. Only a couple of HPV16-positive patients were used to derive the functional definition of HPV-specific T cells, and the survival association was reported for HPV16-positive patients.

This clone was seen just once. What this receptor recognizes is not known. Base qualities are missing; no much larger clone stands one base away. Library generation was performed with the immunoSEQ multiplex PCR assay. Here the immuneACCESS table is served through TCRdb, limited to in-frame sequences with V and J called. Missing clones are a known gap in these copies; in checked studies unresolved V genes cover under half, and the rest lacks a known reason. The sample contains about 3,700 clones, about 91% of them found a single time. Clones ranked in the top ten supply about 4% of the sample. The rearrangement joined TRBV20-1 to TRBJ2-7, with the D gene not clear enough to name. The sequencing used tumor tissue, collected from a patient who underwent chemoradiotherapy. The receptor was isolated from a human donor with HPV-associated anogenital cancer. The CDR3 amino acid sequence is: CSASRVYEQYF. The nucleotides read TGCAGTGCTAGTCGTGTTTACGAGCAGTACTTC.